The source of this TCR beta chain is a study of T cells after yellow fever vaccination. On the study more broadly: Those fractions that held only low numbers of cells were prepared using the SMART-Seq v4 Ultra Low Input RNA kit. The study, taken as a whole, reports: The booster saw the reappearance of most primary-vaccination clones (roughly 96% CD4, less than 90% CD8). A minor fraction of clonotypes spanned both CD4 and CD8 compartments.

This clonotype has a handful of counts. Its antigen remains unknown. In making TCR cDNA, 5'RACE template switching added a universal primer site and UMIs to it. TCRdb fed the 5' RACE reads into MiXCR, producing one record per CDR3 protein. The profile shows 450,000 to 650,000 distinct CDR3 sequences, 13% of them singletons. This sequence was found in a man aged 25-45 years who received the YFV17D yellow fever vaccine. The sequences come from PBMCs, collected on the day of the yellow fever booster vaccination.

For the CDR3, the DNA is TGTGCCAGCATCCAGGGACCCGAGCAGTACTTC. Translated: CASIQGPEQYF. The chain has TRBV21-1 and TRBJ2-7; the table's D call, TRBD1, was not checked against the DNA. TRBV21-1 has pseudogene status. This CDR3 contains 11 residues.